These T cell receptor beta chains were read from a single sample in a study of tumor-infiltrating lymphocytes in localized non-small cell lung cancer. The table came from immunoSEQ multiplex PCR; TCRdb's copy has only in-frame clones and leaves some out. This table holds roughly 7,400 clones, over 75% found once. Sequencing used lung tumor tissue. The receptors stem from a human donor with non-small cell lung cancer. Both conserved end residues are part of each CDR3. Fields, in order: clone size, J gene, D gene, V gene, CDR3 DNA, CDR3 protein. D genes are given only for firm matches. A clone size is listed for some rows: how often the clone was seen (once, few, many), or a class if it is expanded.

clone_size: few
j_call: TRBJ1-2
d_call: -
v_call: TRBV4-1
cdr3_nt: TGCGCCAGCAGCCAGATAAACCGCGGCCCCGATGGCTACACCTTC
cdr3_aa: CASSQINRGPDGYTF

clone_size: -
j_call: TRBJ2-7
d_call: TRBD2
v_call: TRBV5-4
cdr3_nt: TGTGCCAGCAGCACAGGACTAGCGGGTATGATCTCCTACGAGCAGTACTTC
cdr3_aa: CASSTGLAGMISYEQYF

clone_size: -
j_call: TRBJ2-5
d_call: -
v_call: TRBV7-2
cdr3_nt: TGTGCCAGCAGCTTAGGACAGGTGGGAGGGCCCCAAGAGACCCAGTACTTC
cdr3_aa: CASSLGQVGGPQETQYF

clone_size: -
j_call: TRBJ2-1
d_call: TRBD2
v_call: TRBV10-1
cdr3_nt: TGCGCCAGCAGTGGGTCACTAGCGGGAGGCACCTACAATGAGCAGTTCTTC
cdr3_aa: CASSGSLAGGTYNEQFF

clone_size: -
j_call: TRBJ2-4
d_call: -
v_call: TRBV5-1
cdr3_nt: TGCGCCAGCAGCCTCGCTACAGGAGGGGACAAAAACATTCAGTACTTC
cdr3_aa: CASSLATGGDKNIQYF

clone_size: -
j_call: TRBJ2-7
d_call: TRBD2
v_call: TRBV27
cdr3_nt: TGTGCCAGCAGGCTAGCGGGCATGCCTACCTACGAGCAGTACTTC
cdr3_aa: CASRLAGMPTYEQYF

clone_size: -
j_call: TRBJ2-1
d_call: TRBD2
v_call: TRBV5-4
cdr3_nt: TGTGCCAGCAGCTTGAAACTAGCGGGAAATCACAATGAGCAGTTCTTC
cdr3_aa: CASSLKLAGNHNEQFF

clone_size: -
j_call: TRBJ2-7
d_call: -
v_call: TRBV9
cdr3_nt: TGTGCCAGCAGCGTAGAACCGGTGGACTACGAGCAGTACTTC
cdr3_aa: CASSVEPVDYEQYF

clone_size: -
j_call: TRBJ1-1
d_call: -
v_call: TRBV18
cdr3_nt: TGTGCCAGCTCACCAGACCTGAACACTGAAGCTTTCTTT
cdr3_aa: CASSPDLNTEAFF

clone_size: -
j_call: TRBJ2-7
d_call: -
v_call: TRBV2
cdr3_nt: TGTGCCAGCAGTCCGGGACACCTCTTCCCCTACGAGCAGTACTTC
cdr3_aa: CASSPGHLFPYEQYF

clone_size: -
j_call: TRBJ2-1
d_call: -
v_call: TRBV11-2
cdr3_nt: TGTGCCAGCGCCACAGGGTCCTACAATGAGCAGTTCTTC
cdr3_aa: CASATGSYNEQFF

clone_size: -
j_call: TRBJ1-5
d_call: -
v_call: TRBV6-1
cdr3_nt: TGTGCCAGCAGTTTTACAGGTAGCAATCAGCCCCAGCATTTT
cdr3_aa: CASSFTGSNQPQHF

clone_size: -
j_call: TRBJ2-1
d_call: -
v_call: TRBV5-4
cdr3_nt: TGTGCCAGCAGCTTGGAGGTTAGCCTCCTGTACAATGAGCAGTTCTTC
cdr3_aa: CASSLEVSLLYNEQFF

clone_size: -
j_call: TRBJ1-1
d_call: -
v_call: TRBV7-9
cdr3_nt: TGTGCCAGCAGCTCGGTCGTGCTTGAAGCTTTCTTT
cdr3_aa: CASSSVVLEAFF

clone_size: -
j_call: TRBJ2-1
d_call: -
v_call: TRBV4-2
cdr3_nt: TGTGCCAGCAGCCAAGGGGGCGGGTCCGGGAATGAGCAGTTCTTC
cdr3_aa: CASSQGGGSGNEQFF

clone_size: -
j_call: TRBJ1-5
d_call: -
v_call: TRBV28
cdr3_nt: TGTGCCAGCAGACGACAGTACGAGCCCCAGCATTTT
cdr3_aa: CASRRQYEPQHF

clone_size: -
j_call: TRBJ2-5
d_call: -
v_call: TRBV21-1
cdr3_nt: TGTGCCACCCCTTCTACCTTACAGGGATGGGAGACCCAGTACTTC
cdr3_aa: CATPSTLQGWETQYF

clone_size: -
j_call: TRBJ1-2
d_call: -
v_call: TRBV10-2
cdr3_nt: TGCGCCAGCAGTGAGTCGTTGGGCTACACCTTC
cdr3_aa: CASSESLGYTF

clone_size: -
j_call: TRBJ2-1
d_call: TRBD2
v_call: TRBV7-8
cdr3_nt: TGTGCCAGCAGCTTTAGCGGGAGAGGGGGGTACAATGAGCAGTTCTTC
cdr3_aa: CASSFSGRGGYNEQFF

clone_size: -
j_call: TRBJ1-2
d_call: TRBD1
v_call: TRBV5-6
cdr3_nt: TGTGCCAGCAGCTTGGTCGGGACAGCCAGCTATGGCTACACCTTC
cdr3_aa: CASSLVGTASYGYTF

clone_size: few
j_call: TRBJ2-1
d_call: -
v_call: TRBV18
cdr3_nt: TGTGCCAGCTCAACAGGTCCGACGGGGAATGAGCAGTTCTTC
cdr3_aa: CASSTGPTGNEQFF

clone_size: -
j_call: TRBJ2-1
d_call: TRBD2
v_call: TRBV6-1
cdr3_nt: TGTGCCAGCAGTGGAGAAGGACTAGCGGGGTACAATGAGCAGTTCTTC
cdr3_aa: CASSGEGLAGYNEQFF

clone_size: -
j_call: TRBJ2-2
d_call: TRBD1
v_call: TRBV2
cdr3_nt: TGTGCCACACAGGGGACCGGGGAGCTGTTTTTT
cdr3_aa: CATQGTGELFF

clone_size: once
j_call: TRBJ2-2
d_call: -
v_call: TRBV28
cdr3_nt: TGTGCCAGCAGTCCCGACAGCACCGGGGAGCTGTTTTTT
cdr3_aa: CASSPDSTGELFF

clone_size: -
j_call: TRBJ1-1
d_call: -
v_call: TRBV6-5
cdr3_nt: TGTGCCAGCAGTCCCTGGGCGATGGGGGACACTGAAGCTTTCTTT
cdr3_aa: CASSPWAMGDTEAFF

clone_size: -
j_call: TRBJ2-2
d_call: TRBD1
v_call: TRBV5-1
cdr3_nt: TGCGCCAGCAGCCCGGGACAGGGGGGGACCGGGGAGCTGTTTTTT
cdr3_aa: CASSPGQGGTGELFF

clone_size: -
j_call: TRBJ2-3
d_call: TRBD1
v_call: TRBV5-1
cdr3_nt: TGCGCCAGCAGCGGGACAGGGGAGGGGAGAGATACGCAGTATTTT
cdr3_aa: CASSGTGEGRDTQYF

clone_size: -
j_call: TRBJ1-1
d_call: -
v_call: TRBV15
cdr3_nt: TGTGCCACCAGCAGAGATTTGGTTGCCACTGGGAACACTGAAGCTTTCTTT
cdr3_aa: CATSRDLVATGNTEAFF

clone_size: -
j_call: TRBJ2-3
d_call: TRBD2
v_call: TRBV19
cdr3_nt: TGTGCCAGTAGTTTTGGACCGACTAGCGGGATACCCACAGATACGCAGTATTTT
cdr3_aa: CASSFGPTSGIPTDTQYF

clone_size: -
j_call: TRBJ1-4
d_call: -
v_call: TRBV14
cdr3_nt: TGTGCCAGCAGCCAAAATGTCGGGGGAAAACTGTTTTTT
cdr3_aa: CASSQNVGGKLFF

clone_size: -
j_call: TRBJ2-2
d_call: -
v_call: TRBV10-1
cdr3_nt: TGCGCCAGCAGTTCCCCCGGGTTGGGGGCCGGGGAGCTGTTTTTT
cdr3_aa: CASSSPGLGAGELFF

clone_size: -
j_call: TRBJ2-1
d_call: TRBD1
v_call: TRBV7-9
cdr3_nt: TGTGCCAGCAGCCCAGGGACAGGGGGGTACAATGAGCAGTTCTTC
cdr3_aa: CASSPGTGGYNEQFF

clone_size: few
j_call: TRBJ1-3
d_call: -
v_call: TRBV27
cdr3_nt: TGTGCCAGCAGTTTATCGGGGGGGCGGGCTGGAAACACCATATATTTT
cdr3_aa: CASSLSGGRAGNTIYF

clone_size: -
j_call: TRBJ2-4
d_call: -
v_call: TRBV5-1
cdr3_nt: TGCGCCAGCAGCCCCTTGGCCCTAGCCAAAAACATTCAGTACTTC
cdr3_aa: CASSPLALAKNIQYF

clone_size: -
j_call: TRBJ2-5
d_call: -
v_call: TRBV18
cdr3_nt: TGTGCCAGCTCACCCGGACTGAGCCAAGAGACCCAGTACTTC
cdr3_aa: CASSPGLSQETQYF

clone_size: -
j_call: TRBJ2-3
d_call: -
v_call: TRBV7-6
cdr3_nt: TGTGCCAGCAGTAAGGTGGGAGGAGAAGATACGCAGTATTTT
cdr3_aa: CASSKVGGEDTQYF

clone_size: -
j_call: TRBJ1-2
d_call: -
v_call: TRBV19
cdr3_nt: TGTGCCAGTAGCAACCTTGGGACACAGAGTAACTATGGCTACACCTTC
cdr3_aa: CASSNLGTQSNYGYTF

clone_size: -
j_call: TRBJ1-2
d_call: -
v_call: TRBV9
cdr3_nt: TGTGCCAGCAGCGTAAGCCTTAACTATGGCTACACCTTC
cdr3_aa: CASSVSLNYGYTF

clone_size: -
j_call: TRBJ2-5
d_call: TRBD2
v_call: TRBV30
cdr3_nt: TGTGCCTGGGATGGTCCCGGGACTAGTGGGGAGACCCAGTACTTC
cdr3_aa: CAWDGPGTSGETQYF

clone_size: medium-sized
j_call: TRBJ1-1
d_call: -
v_call: TRBV27
cdr3_nt: TGTGCCAGCAGAGGAGTAAACACTGAAGCTTTCTTT
cdr3_aa: CASRGVNTEAFF

clone_size: -
j_call: TRBJ2-1
d_call: TRBD1
v_call: TRBV7-3
cdr3_nt: TGTGCCAGCAGTTTTACCGGGACAGGGTACAATGAGCAGTTCTTC
cdr3_aa: CASSFTGTGYNEQFF

clone_size: medium-sized
j_call: TRBJ1-3
d_call: -
v_call: TRBV6-5
cdr3_nt: TGTGCCAGCAGGGCAGTAGCAGGAAACACCATATATTTT
cdr3_aa: CASRAVAGNTIYF

clone_size: -
j_call: TRBJ2-7
d_call: -
v_call: TRBV10-2
cdr3_nt: TGCGCCAGCAGGGACACGGACAACTACGAGCAGTACTTC
cdr3_aa: CASRDTDNYEQYF